This T cell receptor beta chain was documented in a study of cytomegalovirus exposure and HLA in healthy donors. General study points: TCR beta chain V- and J-gene trimming was linked, in a later analysis, to a missense variant in DCLRE1C.

This PCR relied on a set of 60 Vbeta primers and 13 Jbeta primers. Measured with immunoSEQ multiplex PCR; TCRdb has only the in-frame clones, and not every one. Here the sample spans more than 50,000 clones, about 69% being singletons. Trimming cost V 6 bases and J 1 base, with 19 bases left between them. Germline-derived CDR1 and CDR2 are SNHLY and FYNNEI. The CDR3 spans 16 residues. Of note for this clone: Its target is unknown.

Sequenced sample: PBMCs. V and J are TRBV2 and TRBJ2-7; no reliable D call. The sequence was collected from a man aged 35-49 years in good health and CMV-seropositive. CDR3 in amino acids: CASSVIILRGSYEQYF. CDR3 DNA: TGTGCCAGCAGCGTCATCATACTGCGCGGTTCCTACGAGCAGTACTTC. The whole variable domain, remainder taken from reference TRBV2 and TRBJ2-7, is EPEVTQTPSHQVTQMGQEVILRCVPISNHLYFYWYRQILGQKVEFLVSFYNNEISEKSEIFDDQFSVERPDGSNFTLKIRSTKLEDSAMYFCASSVIILRGSYEQYFGPGTRLTVT.